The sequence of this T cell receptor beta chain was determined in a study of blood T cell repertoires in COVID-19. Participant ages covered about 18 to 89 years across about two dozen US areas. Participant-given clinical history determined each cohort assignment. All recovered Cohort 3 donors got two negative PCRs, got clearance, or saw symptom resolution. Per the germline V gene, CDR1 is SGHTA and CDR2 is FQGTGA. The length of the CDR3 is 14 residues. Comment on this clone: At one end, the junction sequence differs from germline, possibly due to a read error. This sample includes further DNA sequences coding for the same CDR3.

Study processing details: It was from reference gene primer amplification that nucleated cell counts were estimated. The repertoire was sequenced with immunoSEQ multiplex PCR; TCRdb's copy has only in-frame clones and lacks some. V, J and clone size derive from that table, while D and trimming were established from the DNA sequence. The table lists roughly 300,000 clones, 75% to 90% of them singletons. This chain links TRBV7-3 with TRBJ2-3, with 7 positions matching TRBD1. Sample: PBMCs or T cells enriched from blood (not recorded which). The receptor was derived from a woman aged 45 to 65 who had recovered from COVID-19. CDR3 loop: CASSLGQRIDTQYF. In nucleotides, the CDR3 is TGTGCCAGCAGCTTGGGACAGCGAATAGATACACAGTATTTT.